This TCR beta chain came from a study of ipilimumab plus nivolumab after autologous stem cell transplantation. In the study overall: Typical patient got a few ipilimumab doses and roughly 8 nivolumab doses (median). DLBCL patients had primary refractory or relapsed disease.

The protocol was immunoSEQ multiplex PCR, while the TCRdb copy is restricted to in-frame clones and leaves out a portion. This table holds roughly 10,000 clones, around 84% found once. Patients received nivolumab 3 mg/kg at weeks 1, 4, 7, 10, then fortnightly to week 26. This TCR derives from a male donor with diffuse large B-cell lymphoma. The specimen comprised PBMCs, sampled in a trial of ipilimumab plus nivolumab as post-transplant consolidation.

The DNA for the CDR3 is TGCAGCGTTGTGTCGACCTACGAGCAGTACTTC. Translated, it gives CSVVSTYEQYF. The chain has TRBV29-1 and TRBJ2-7; D ambiguous. V gave up 4 bases and J gave up 2 bases, with 6 bases separating them. This CDR3 contains 11 residues. Germline CDR1 is SQVTM and CDR2 is ANQGSEA.